This T cell receptor (beta chain) was recorded in a study of cytotoxic CD8 clonotypes in ibrutinib-treated CLL. V was clipped by 1 base and J by 1 base, with 5 bases between them. The CDR3 has 13 residues. The germline V gene has CDR1 SGHRS and CDR2 YFSETQ. TCRdb's copy holds only in-frame clones and misses some; the assay was immunoSEQ multiplex PCR. Seen here are about 330,000 clones, 60% to 80% observed once, and the top ten hold just under 6.5%. The sequence was obtained from a human donor with chronic lymphocytic leukemia. The chain carries TRBV5-1 and TRBJ2-5; D is ambiguous. The sample in question was PBMCs, obtained after 36 months of ibrutinib treatment. The CDR3 DNA sequence: TGCGCCAGCAGCTTGTTTTCCCAAGAGACCCAGTACTTC. Protein sequence: CASSLFSQETQYF.